This T cell receptor (beta chain) was obtained from a study of post-analysis software for immune sequencing data. For the study at large: The disease courses spanned relapsing-remitting, secondary progressive and progressive-relapsing forms of multiple sclerosis.

The CDR3 consists of 14 residues. The V and J ends lost 7 bases and 5 bases respectively, with 17 bases between them. Study observations and caveats: Significantly lower normalized Chao1 diversity was found in patients with multiple sclerosis relative to controls. Compared with controls, patients had more of 4 to 6 TRBV segments, including TRBV5-6, TRBV5-1 and TRBV20-1. Samples made in the same batch grouped tightly together by F measure.

This clonotype was counted at least ten times. Its antigen is still unknown. Tagging with unique molecular identifiers was a feature of the TCR beta cDNA libraries. Roughly 0.5 million cDNA molecules were obtained from roughly 0.93 to 9.6 million T cells. Each CDR3 protein is one row after TCRdb ran MiXCR on the PCR reads. This table has around 190,000 distinct CDR3 sequences, 29% appearing once. Sequencing was carried out using blood. This receptor was identified in a girl between 2 and 17 years old with multiple sclerosis. The gene calls are TRBV12-3 or TRBV12-4 and TRBJ1-1, with a tentative D call TRBD1 (5 bases). DNA of the CDR3: TGTGCCAGCACCTGGAGGGGCGCGAGGACTGAAGCTTTCTTT. Amino acid sequence: CASTWRGARTEAFF.